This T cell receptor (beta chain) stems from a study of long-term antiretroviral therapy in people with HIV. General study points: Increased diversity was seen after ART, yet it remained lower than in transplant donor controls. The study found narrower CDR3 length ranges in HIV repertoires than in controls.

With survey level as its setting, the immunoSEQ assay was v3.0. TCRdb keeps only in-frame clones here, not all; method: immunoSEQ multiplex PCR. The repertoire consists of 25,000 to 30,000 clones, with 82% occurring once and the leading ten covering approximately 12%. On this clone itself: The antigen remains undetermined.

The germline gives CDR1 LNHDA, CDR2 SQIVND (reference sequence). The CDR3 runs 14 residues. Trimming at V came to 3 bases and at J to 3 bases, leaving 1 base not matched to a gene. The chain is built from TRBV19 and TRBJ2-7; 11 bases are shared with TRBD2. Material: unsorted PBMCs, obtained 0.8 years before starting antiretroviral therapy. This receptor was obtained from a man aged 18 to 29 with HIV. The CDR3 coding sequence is TGTGCCAGTAGTATTGGACTAGCGGGCTACGAGCAGTACTTC. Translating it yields CASSIGLAGYEQYF.